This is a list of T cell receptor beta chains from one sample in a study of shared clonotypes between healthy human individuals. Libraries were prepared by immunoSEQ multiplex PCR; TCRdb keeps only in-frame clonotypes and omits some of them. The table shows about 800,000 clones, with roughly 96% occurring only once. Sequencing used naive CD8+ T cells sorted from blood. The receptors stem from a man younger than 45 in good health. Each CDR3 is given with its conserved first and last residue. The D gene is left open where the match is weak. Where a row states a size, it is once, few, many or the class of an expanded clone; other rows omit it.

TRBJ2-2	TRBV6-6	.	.	TGTGCCAGCAGGGACTCGAACACCGGGGAGCTGTTTTTT	CASRDSNTGELFF
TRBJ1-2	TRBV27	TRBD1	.	TGTGCCAGCAGTTGGGACAGGGGGTATCACTATGGCTACACCTTC	CASSWDRGYHYGYTF
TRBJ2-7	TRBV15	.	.	TGTGCCACCAGCATCAATCCGGTTAGCGAGCAGTACTTC	CATSINPVSEQYF
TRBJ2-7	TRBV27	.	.	TGTGCCAGCAGTCCCTCCGGGGGCCCCCCCTACGAGCAGTACTTC	CASSPSGGPPYEQYF
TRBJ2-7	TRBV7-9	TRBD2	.	TGTGCCAGCAGTTCCGATCCGGGACTAGCGGGAGGTCTCTCCTACGAGCAGTACTTC	CASSSDPGLAGGLSYEQYF
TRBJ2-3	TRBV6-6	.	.	TGTGCCAGCAGTTACAAGGGGTTTCTCACAGATACGCAGTATTTT	CASSYKGFLTDTQYF
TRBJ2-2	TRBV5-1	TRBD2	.	TGCGCCAGCAGCGCGGGACTAGCGGCTTACACCGGGGAGCTGTTTTTT	CASSAGLAAYTGELFF
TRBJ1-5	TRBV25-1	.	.	TGTGCCAGCAGTGAAGTCGGGGCATTTCAGCCCCAGCATTTT	CASSEVGAFQPQHF
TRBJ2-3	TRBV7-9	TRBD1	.	TGTGCCAGCAGCTCCGGACAGGCCACAGATACGCAGTATTTT	CASSSGQATDTQYF
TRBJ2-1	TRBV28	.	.	TGTGCCAGCAATCTACAGGGTTCCTACAATGAGCAGTTCTTC	CASNLQGSYNEQFF
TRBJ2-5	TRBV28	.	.	TGTGCCAGCAGTGGCGGATCGGGGTATCAAGAGACCCAGTACTTC	CASSGGSGYQETQYF
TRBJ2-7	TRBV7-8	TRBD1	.	TGTGCCAGCAGCTACGACGTTTTGGGACAGGGGGTCCACGAGCAGTACTTC	CASSYDVLGQGVHEQYF
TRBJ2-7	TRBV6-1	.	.	TGTGCCAGCAGTGCGCAAACTAGTTCGTCCACCTACGAGCAGTACTTC	CASSAQTSSSTYEQYF
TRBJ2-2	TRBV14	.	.	TGTGCCAGCAGCCAGTTCAGGGACAAGAACACCGGGGAGCTGTTTTTT	CASSQFRDKNTGELFF
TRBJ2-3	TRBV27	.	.	TGTGCCAGCAGTTTATCTGTCGGGCGGAACACAGATACGCAGTATTTT	CASSLSVGRNTDTQYF
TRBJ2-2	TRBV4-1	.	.	TGCGCCAGCAGCCCTGTGGAGTTGAACACCGGGGAGCTGTTTTTT	CASSPVELNTGELFF
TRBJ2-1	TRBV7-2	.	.	TGTGCCAGCAGCTTACCTTTCTGGGAAGCCTACAATGAGCAGTTCTTC	CASSLPFWEAYNEQFF
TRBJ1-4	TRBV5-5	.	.	TGTGCCAGCAGCTTGTCATTGGGGAATGAAAAACTGTTTTTT	CASSLSLGNEKLFF
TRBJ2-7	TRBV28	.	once	TGTGCCAGCAGTTTTGGGCTCTACGAGCAGTACTTC	CASSFGLYEQYF
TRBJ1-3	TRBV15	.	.	TGTGCCACCAGCAGAGAGAACTCTGGAAACACCATATATTTT	CATSRENSGNTIYF
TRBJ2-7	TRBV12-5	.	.	TGTGCTAGTGGTTTGGTACTTCTCGAAGGGGAGTACTTC	CASGLVLLEGEYF
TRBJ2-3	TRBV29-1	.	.	TGCAGCGTCGTTCCAGGGGGGGCAGATACGCAGTATTTT	CSVVPGGADTQYF
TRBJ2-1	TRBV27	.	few	TGTGCCAGCAGAGACCCCCTTTCGCCCTACAATGAGCAGTTCTTC	CASRDPLSPYNEQFF
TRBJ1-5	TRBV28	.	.	TGTGCCAGCAGGGCGGGACACCTATCCGCCCAGCATTTT	CASRAGHLSAQHF
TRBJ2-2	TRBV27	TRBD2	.	TGTGCCAGCAGTTTGGCGGGAGGGCCGATCGGGGAGCTGTTTTTT	CASSLAGGPIGELFF
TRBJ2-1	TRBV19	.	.	TGTGCCAGTAGTAGACAAGACGAGGGGGGCGATGAGCAGTTCTTC	CASSRQDEGGDEQFF
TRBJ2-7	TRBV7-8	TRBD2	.	TGTGCCAGCAGCTTAGCGAAGCGGGAGGTTGTTCGGCCCGAGCAGTACTTC	CASSLAKREVVRPEQYF
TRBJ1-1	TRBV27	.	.	TGTGCCAGCAGTTTCGCGGGGGAAGCTTTCTTT	CASSFAGEAFF
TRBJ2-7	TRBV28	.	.	TGTGCCAGCAGTTCGGAGGAAAACTACGAGCAGTACTTC	CASSSEENYEQYF
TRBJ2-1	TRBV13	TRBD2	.	TGTGCCAGCAGTCCAGCGGGACTATCGCCCAATGAGCAGTTCTTC	CASSPAGLSPNEQFF
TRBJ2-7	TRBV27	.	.	TGTGCCAGCAGTGAACATCAGGGCGTCGAGCAGTACTTC	CASSEHQGVEQYF
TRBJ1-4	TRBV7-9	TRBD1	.	TGTGCCATCCCGGGACAGGGGAATGAAAAACTGTTTTTT	CAIPGQGNEKLFF
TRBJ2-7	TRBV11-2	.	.	TGTGCCAGCAGCTTAGATCAAGTCAGCCAGTCTTACGAGCAGTACTTC	CASSLDQVSQSYEQYF
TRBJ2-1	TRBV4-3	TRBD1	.	TGCGCCAGCAGCCAAGATGGGACAGGGCCCTACAATGAGCAGTTCTTC	CASSQDGTGPYNEQFF
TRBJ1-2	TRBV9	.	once	TGTGCCAGCTTGGGACAAAGTTCGTCTGGCTACACCTTC	CASLGQSSSGYTF
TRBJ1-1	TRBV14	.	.	TGTGCCAGCAGCCAAGAGTTTTTAGAGGCTATGAACACTGAAGCTTTCTTT	CASSQEFLEAMNTEAFF
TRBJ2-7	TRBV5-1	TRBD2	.	TGCGCCAGCAGCTCGAATTCACTAGCGACCACCTACGAGCAGTACTTC	CASSSNSLATTYEQYF
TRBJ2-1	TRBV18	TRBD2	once	TGTGCCAGCTCACCAAGGACGGGGGGGGTAGATGAGCAGTTCTTC	CASSPRTGGVDEQFF
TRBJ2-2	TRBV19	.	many	TGTGCCAGTAGGGCACTCAACACCGGGGAGCTGTTTTTT	CASRALNTGELFF
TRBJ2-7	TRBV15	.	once	TGTGCCACCAGCAGAGATGTTTTGGCTTCTGACTGCGAGCAGTACTTC	CATSRDVLASDCEQYF
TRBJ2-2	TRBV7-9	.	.	TGTGCCAGCAGCTCGACAGTTACCGGGGAGCTGTTTTTT	CASSSTVTGELFF
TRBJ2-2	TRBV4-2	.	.	TGTGCCAGCAGCCAAGATCCTGGCGGGGAGCTGTTTTTT	CASSQDPGGELFF
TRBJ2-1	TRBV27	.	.	TGTGCCAGCAGTCAACTAGCTCCTCTAGACTACAATGAGCAGTTCTTC	CASSQLAPLDYNEQFF
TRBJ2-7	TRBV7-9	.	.	TGTGCCAGCAGCTTTTTTCCTTTGGAGTTCGCGTCCTACGAGCAGTACTTC	CASSFFPLEFASYEQYF
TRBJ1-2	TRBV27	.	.	TGTGCCAGCAGTTTAAATGTTAACTATGGCTACACCTTC	CASSLNVNYGYTF
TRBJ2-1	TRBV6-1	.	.	TGTGCCAGCAGTGAAAGGAGCGTCAGTGTGAATGAGCAGTTCTTC	CASSERSVSVNEQFF
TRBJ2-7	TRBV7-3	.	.	TGTGCCAGCAGCGAAGTTGGGGGCGAGTACGAGCAGTACTTC	CASSEVGGEYEQYF
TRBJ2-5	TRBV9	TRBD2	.	TGTGCCAGCAGCGCCCCGGGACTAGCGGACTTCCAAGAGACCCAGTACTTC	CASSAPGLADFQETQYF
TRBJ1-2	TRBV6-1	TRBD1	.	TGTGCCAGCAGAGGGACAGAGACTACTAACTATGGCTACACCTTC	CASRGTETTNYGYTF
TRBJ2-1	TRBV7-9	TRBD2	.	TGTGCCAGCAGCTTACCACCTAGCGGGTCCTACAATGAGCAGTTCTTC	CASSLPPSGSYNEQFF
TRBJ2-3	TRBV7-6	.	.	TGTGCCAGCCTCTCTTCGGCGGGTAGCACAGATACGCAGTATTTT	CASLSSAGSTDTQYF
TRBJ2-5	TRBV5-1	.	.	TGCGCCAGCAGCTTGAGTCCGCAGCCGACTAGTTTAGAGACCCAGTACTTC	CASSLSPQPTSLETQYF
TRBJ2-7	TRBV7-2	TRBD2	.	TGTGCCAGTTTAGTGTCGGGAGGGCCCCGGGGGGAGCAGTACTTC	CASLVSGGPRGEQYF
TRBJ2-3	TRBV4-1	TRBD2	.	TGCGCCAGCAGCCGGGGACTAGCGATCACAGATACGCAGTATTTT	CASSRGLAITDTQYF
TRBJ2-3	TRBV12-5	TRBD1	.	TGTGCTAGTGGTTTGGTACAGGGGACATTAAGCACAGATACGCAGTATTTT	CASGLVQGTLSTDTQYF
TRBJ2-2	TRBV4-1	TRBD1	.	TGCGCCAGCAGCCAAGCAGGGGGCTTAACCGGGGAGCTGTTTTTT	CASSQAGGLTGELFF
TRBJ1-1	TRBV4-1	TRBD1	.	TGCGCCAGCAGCCAAGTGGACAGGGGAAGTGAAGCTTTCTTT	CASSQVDRGSEAFF
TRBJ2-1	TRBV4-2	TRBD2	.	TGTGCCAGCAGCCAACCCGGCGGGAGGAATGAGCAGTTCTTC	CASSQPGGRNEQFF